The clone carrying this T cell receptor beta chain showed up many times. Antigen: not known. This entry comes from a study of neurological immune-mediated disorders. The CDR3 extends over 13 amino acids. Germline loops: CDR1 DFQATT, CDR2 SNEGSKA (reference sequence). The junction had 5 bases not matched to a gene; V was cut back by 2 bases and J by 6 bases. Overall study results and limits: Phylogenetic grouping assigned the repertoires of 18 of 34 multiple sclerosis patients to a single related-CDR3 cluster, which may represent a signature.

cDNA synthesis was performed by 5'RACE with 10-nucleotide random UMIs. TCRdb used MiXCR to reprocess the 5' RACE reads, holding one entry per CDR3 protein. The sample includes 55,000 to 65,000 distinct CDR3 sequences, around 3.6% seen only once; the top ten take more than 2.5%. Sequencing used PBMCs. The TCR comes from a woman aged 30 to 39 with multiple sclerosis. The rearrangement joins TRBV20-1 to TRBJ2-3; 7 bases line up with TRBD1. Here the CDR3 DNA reads TGCAGTGCTAGAATCGACAGGGCGGATACGCAGTATTTT. This codes for CSARIDRADTQYF.